The clone carrying this TCR beta chain has only a few counts. The CDR3 is 14 residues long. V lost 7 bases to trimming and J lost 6 bases; unmatched junction nucleotides: 7. The source of the sample is a study of patients and donors after allogeneic stem cell transplantation. TCRdb recomputed calls from the RT-PCR reads with MiXCR, one row per CDR3 protein. This sample has about 960,000 distinct CDR3 sequences, with roughly 18% found just once. The source material was blood, either unsorted or a sorted T cell fraction (not recorded which). This chain uses TRBV12-3 or TRBV12-4 with TRBJ2-2, with 8 bases fitting TRBD1. This receptor was obtained from a human donor who was either an allogeneic HSCT recipient or a stem cell or donor lymphocyte infusion donor (not recorded which). It is not recorded whose cells these are; they may come from a transplant donor. CDR3 in DNA: TGTGCCAGCATTCGGACAGGGCGTTCCGGGGAGCTGTTTTTT. Protein: CASIRTGRSGELFF.